This entry lists 31 T cell receptor beta chains sequenced from one sample in a study of siplizumab effects on memory and regulatory T cells. Some clones are missing from TCRdb's copy, which holds only in-frame ones; the method was immunoSEQ multiplex PCR. The table has more than 60,000 clones, 93% seen once. Sequenced sample: CD8+ T cells sorted from blood. The receptors shown here come from a human donor in good health.

V and J are TRBV21-1 and TRBJ2-2. TRBV21-1 represents a pseudogene. The CDR3 has 13 amino acids. The CDR3 DNA follows: TGTGCCAGCAGCAACCGGGCCGCCGGGGAGCTGTTTTTT. Its translation is CASSNRAAGELFF.

As to this clone: The same CDR3 is also encoded by other DNA sequences in this sample. The chain couples TRBV7-6 to TRBJ1-6; possibly TRBD1 for D (5 bases). The CDR3 consists of 13 residues. The V end lost 1 base, the J end lost 8 bases, and 6 bases lay between the germline ends. Germline CDR1 reads SGHVS; CDR2 reads FNYEAQ. The CDR3 DNA is TGTGCCAGCAGCTTAGGGGGGGATTCACCCCTCCACTTT. Its translation: CASSLGGDSPLHF. Based on the CDR3 plus reference TRBV7-6 and TRBJ1-6, the full variable domain is GAGVSQSPRYKVTKRGQDVALRCDPISGHVSLYWYRQALGQGPEFLTYFNYEAQQDKSGLPNDRFSAERPEGSISTLTIQRTEQRDSAMYRCASSLGGDSPLHFGNGTRLTVT.

This rearrangement joins TRBV6-1 to TRBJ1-1, with D tentatively TRBD1 (6 bases). With 7 bases removed from V and 0 bases from J, the gap between germline ends came to 15 bases. The CDR3 covers 15 residues. The germline gives CDR1 MNHNS, CDR2 SASEGT. The CDR3 DNA reads as TGTGCCAGCAACCCTATGGAGGGGGTGAACACTGAAGCTTTCTTT. Its protein is CASNPMEGVNTEAFF.

V gene TRBV7-9 combines with J gene TRBJ2-2, with 14 bases that match TRBD2. The trim removed 5 bases at V and 1 base at J, leaving 3 bases unmatched. CDR3 length: 17 residues. CDR1 and CDR2 from the germline V gene are SEHNR and FQNEAQ (reference sequence). The CDR3 sequence is CASSQGLAGENTGELFF. The CDR3 bases are TGTGCCAGCAGCCAGGGACTAGCGGGGGAGAACACCGGGGAGCTGTTTTTT.

This chain joins TRBV7-2 and TRBJ2-7; a possible D gene is TRBD1 (6 bases). CDR3 length: 12 residues. Trimming removed 8 bases from V and 3 bases from J, with 11 bases in between. Germline V CDR1 and CDR2: SGHTA, FQGNSA. The CDR3: CASRDTHYEQYF. The CDR3 DNA reads TGTGCCAGCCGGGACACACACTACGAGCAGTACTTC.

This chain joins TRBV6-6 and TRBJ2-5, with 9 bases that match TRBD1. From germline, CDR1 is MNHNY and CDR2 SVGAGI (reference sequence). V gave up 5 bases and J gave up 3 bases; unmatched junction bases: 7. This CDR3 is 15 amino acids long. CDR3 nucleotide sequence: TGTGCCAGCAGTGGGGCCGGGACAGGGAAAGAGACCCAGTACTTC. It codes for CASSGAGTGKETQYF.

The V call is TRBV5-1, the J call TRBJ2-5; no firm D call. With 0 bases removed from V and 4 bases from J, the gap between germline ends came to 10 bases. Germline V gene data show CDR1 as SGHRS and CDR2 as YFSETQ. CDR3 length: 14 amino acids. CDR3 amino acids: CASSLGADTETQYF. DNA of the CDR3: TGCGCCAGCAGCTTGGGGGCGGATACAGAGACCCAGTACTTC.

The V call is TRBV6-6, the J call TRBJ2-5, with no clear D. Germline CDR1 reads MNHNY; CDR2 reads SVGAGI (reference sequence). Trimming took off 2 bases at V and 1 base at J, with 5 bases between the two ends. The CDR3 is 13 residues long. The CDR3 spells CASSYVIQETQYF. CDR3 sequence (DNA): TGTGCCAGCAGTTACGTGATCCAAGAGACCCAGTACTTC.

This chain joins TRBV5-4 and TRBJ1-4; no reliable D call. V dropped 4 bases and J dropped 0 bases, with 10 bases sitting between them. Germline assignment: CDR1 SGHNT and CDR2 YYREEE (reference sequence). The CDR3 has 15 residues. The CDR3 DNA is TGTGCCAGCAGCGGACCGGACGCAACTAATGAAAAACTGTTTTTT. Its translation: CASSGPDATNEKLFF.

The chain links TRBV5-5 to TRBJ2-7, with D perhaps being TRBD1 or TRBD2 (5 bases each). The CDR3 extends over 12 amino acids. The germline V gene encodes CDR1 SGHKS and CDR2 YYEKEE (reference sequence). V was pared by 2 bases and J by 5 bases, with 8 bases between. CDR3 in amino acids: CASSFLGDEQYF. As DNA, the CDR3 is TGTGCCAGCAGCTTCCTGGGGGACGAGCAGTACTTC.

This chain joins TRBV13 and TRBJ1-6; D is possibly TRBD1 (6 bases). Trimming took 4 bases from V and 0 from J, leaving 10 bases between them. Germline CDR1 is PRHDT and CDR2 is FYEKMQ (reference sequence). The CDR3 sequence is 16 residues long. DNA of the CDR3: TGTGCCAGCAGCTCGGGACAAAGCTCCTATAATTCACCCCTCCACTTT. Translated, it gives CASSSGQSSYNSPLHF.

The J gene is TRBJ2-7, the V gene TRBV29-1; D might be TRBD1 (6 bases). CDR1 SQVTM and CDR2 ANQGSEA come from the germline V gene. CDR3 length: 14 amino acids. Trimming left V 6 bases short and J 5 bases short, with 20 bases between. The CDR3 coding sequence is TGCAGCGTGAGGGGGTTCGACGCCCGGGACGAGCAGTACTTC. Its protein product is CSVRGFDARDEQYF.

The V gene is TRBV6-5, the J gene TRBJ1-4; a possible D gene is TRBD1 (6 bases). The germline gives CDR1 MNHEY, CDR2 SVGAGI. There are 15 residues in the CDR3. The V end lost 7 bases, the J end lost 4 bases, and 16 bases lay between the germline ends. The CDR3 region is CASTTTKGGNEKLFF. CDR3 DNA sequence: TGTGCCAGCACAACTACTAAGGGGGGTAATGAAAAACTGTTTTTT.

This clone was picked up one time. The chain joins TRBV4-3 to TRBJ1-2, with TRBD1 as a possible D gene (6 bases). Germline-derived CDR1 and CDR2 are LGHNA and YSLEER. The CDR3 has 15 residues. The V gene lost 3 bases and the J gene lost 5 bases, with 16 bases spanning the gap. The CDR3 reads CASSQDRTLLYGYTF. The DNA for the CDR3 is TGCGCCAGCAGCCAGGACAGAACCCTCTTGTATGGCTACACCTTC.

This chain joins TRBV19 and TRBJ1-5; 7 bases map to TRBD1. The length of the CDR3 is 18 residues. V lost 5 bases to trimming and J lost 0 bases; unmatched junction nucleotides: 13. CDR1 LNHDA and CDR2 SQIVND come from the germline V gene (reference sequence). The CDR3 bases are TGTGCCAGTAGTCCGATAAAGACAGGGCCTTATAGCAATCAGCCCCAGCATTTT. Protein: CASSPIKTGPYSNQPQHF.

The chain joins TRBV19 to TRBJ2-1, with 9 bases aligning to TRBD1. Trimming took 5 bases from V and 7 from J; bases not matched to a gene: 9. From germline, CDR1 is LNHDA and CDR2 SQIVND (reference sequence). The CDR3 spans 15 residues. CDR3 in DNA: TGTGCCAGTAGTCCCATGGGACAGGGTATGAATGAGCAGTTCTTC. This translates into CASSPMGQGMNEQFF.

The chain is built from TRBV4-1 and TRBJ2-7; 7 bases line up with TRBD1. The V gene's germline CDR1 is MGHRA and CDR2 YSYEKL. The CDR3 spans 16 residues. Trimming cost V 2 bases and J 4 bases; bases outside gene matches: 11. The CDR3 coding sequence is TGCGCCAGCAGCCAAACAGACAGGGTAATGGCGTACGAGCAGTACTTC. Protein: CASSQTDRVMAYEQYF.

V gene TRBV6-4 combines with J gene TRBJ1-1; TRBD1 matches at 11 bases. Trimming cost V 6 bases and J 5 bases; bases outside gene matches: 5. Germline-derived CDR1 and CDR2 are MRHNA and SNTAGT. The length of the CDR3 is 14 residues. The CDR3 sequence is CASRPGTGGTEAFF. For the CDR3, the DNA is TGTGCCAGCAGACCCGGGACAGGGGGTACTGAAGCTTTCTTT.

CDR3 protein: CASSQDRTYGYTF. CDR3 DNA sequence: TGTGCCAGCAGCCAGGACAGGACCTATGGCTACACCTTC. The rearrangement joins TRBV6-1 to TRBJ1-2; 7 bases align to TRBD1. Trimming removed 6 bases from V and 4 bases from J; junction bases left unmatched: 5. The length of the CDR3 is 13 residues. Germline lookup yields CDR1 MNHNS and CDR2 SASEGT.

This chain connects TRBV5-4 to TRBJ1-1, with unresolved D. V was trimmed by 4 bases and J by 1 base, leaving 8 bases between them. This CDR3 has 13 amino acids. In germline, CDR1 is SGHNT, CDR2 YYREEE (reference sequence). The CDR3 here is CASSPVPNTEAFF. As DNA, the CDR3 is TGTGCCAGCAGCCCAGTCCCGAACACTGAAGCTTTCTTT.

V gene TRBV27 combines with J gene TRBJ1-1, with 8 bases aligning to TRBD1. The ends lost 5 bases at V and 0 bases at J; junction bases unmatched: 5. The CDR3 contains 15 residues. Per the germline V gene, CDR1 is MNHEY and CDR2 is SMNVEV (reference sequence). CDR3 DNA: TGTGCCAGCAGTCCTGGACAGGGAATGAACACTGAAGCTTTCTTT. Protein sequence: CASSPGQGMNTEAFF.

This chain uses TRBV10-3 with TRBJ2-7; D call uncertain. Between the trimmed V and J ends, which lost 4 bases and 1 base, there was a span of 2 bases. The CDR3 is 11 residues long. CDR1 is ENHRY and CDR2 is SYGVKD in the germline V gene. The CDR3 protein is CAISGSYEQYF. The CDR3 DNA is TGTGCCATCAGTGGGTCCTACGAGCAGTACTTC.

The table lists this clone with a count of one. At the DNA level, this CDR3 is encoded by other sequences in the same sample as well. The chain recombines TRBV11-3 with TRBJ2-1; 8 positions agree with TRBD2. This CDR3 region has 13 residues. CDR1 SGHNT and CDR2 YENEEA come from the germline V gene. V shed 5 bases and J 7 bases; nucleotides not matched to a gene: 4. The CDR3 reads CASSLRGGNEQFF. CDR3 coding DNA: TGTGCCAGCAGCCTCCGGGGGGGGAATGAGCAGTTCTTC.

This clone has only one observation. The chain combines TRBV5-1 with TRBJ2-1, with D unresolved. Germline assignment: CDR1 SGHRS and CDR2 YFSETQ. Trimming shortened V by 3 bases and J by 6 bases, and 10 bases separated the two germline ends. The CDR3 covers 13 residues. The CDR3 coding sequence is TGCGCCAGCAGCTCCCCGGCCACCAATGAGCAGTTCTTC. This gives the protein CASSSPATNEQFF.

In DNA, the CDR3 is TGTGCCAGTAGATATGCCACTGAAGCTTTCTTT. This encodes CASRYATEAFF. The chain has TRBV19 and TRBJ1-1; D not resolved. Germline assignment: CDR1 LNHDA and CDR2 SQIVND (reference sequence). This CDR3 is built from 11 residues. V was clipped by 6 bases and J by 4 bases, with 6 bases between them.

The chain has TRBV19 and TRBJ1-4; a weak D match, TRBD1 (6 bases). V was cut by 5 bases and J by 7 bases, with 14 bases left in between. This CDR3 is 14 amino acids long. Germline V CDR1 and CDR2: LNHDA, SQIVND (reference sequence). The CDR3 DNA reads TGTGCCAGTAGTTTCTTCGGGGGCTCTGAAAAACTGTTTTTT. Its translation is CASSFFGGSEKLFF.

CDR3 sequence reads: CASSQIRQTPGNTIYF. CDR3 nucleotides: TGTGCCAGCAGCCAGATTCGACAGACGCCTGGAAACACCATATATTTT. This chain uses TRBV7-6 with TRBJ1-3; possible D gene TRBD1, 5 bases. Between the trimmed V and J ends, which lost 5 bases and 2 bases, there was a span of 16 bases. The CDR3 length is 16 residues. Germline CDR1 reads SGHVS; CDR2 reads FNYEAQ.

The CDR3 loop is CASSQEGREETYEQYF. The CDR3 DNA reads TGCGCCAGCAGCCAAGAAGGCAGGGAGGAGACCTACGAGCAGTACTTC. The chain links TRBV4-3 to TRBJ2-7; possibly TRBD2 for D (6 bases). The CDR3 spans 16 residues. Trimming pared 0 bases from V and 2 bases from J, leaving 14 bases between. CDR1 and CDR2 (germline): LGHNA, YSLEER.

The chain joins TRBV7-6 to TRBJ2-1, with unresolved D. The germline V gene encodes CDR1 SGHVS and CDR2 FNYEAQ. This CDR3 is 12 amino acids long. V was pared by 8 bases and J by 8 bases, with 13 bases between. DNA of the CDR3: TGTGCCAGCTCAACCACCTCGCATGAGCAGTTCTTC. Residues: CASSTTSHEQFF.

V gene TRBV23-1 combines with J gene TRBJ2-5; 8 bases agree with TRBD1. Gene TRBJ2-7 matches the end of the DNA better, so the J call may be wrong. TRBV23-1 is an ORF, with its function uncertain. The CDR3 runs 16 residues. The CDR3 DNA follows: TGCGCCAGCAGTCAACGCATGACAGGGGTCCCCTACGAGCAGTACTTC. The encoded protein is CASSQRMTGVPYEQYF.

The V gene is TRBV6-7, the J gene TRBJ2-7; the D gene is possibly TRBD2 (6 bases). TRBV6-7 is reported as an ORF; its role is uncertain. Trimming removed 6 bases at V and 4 bases at J, with 10 bases between. The CDR3 has 12 amino acids. The CDR3 loop reads CASSFRGYEQYF. CDR3 nucleotides: TGTGCCAGCAGCTTTCGGGGGTACGAGCAGTACTTC.